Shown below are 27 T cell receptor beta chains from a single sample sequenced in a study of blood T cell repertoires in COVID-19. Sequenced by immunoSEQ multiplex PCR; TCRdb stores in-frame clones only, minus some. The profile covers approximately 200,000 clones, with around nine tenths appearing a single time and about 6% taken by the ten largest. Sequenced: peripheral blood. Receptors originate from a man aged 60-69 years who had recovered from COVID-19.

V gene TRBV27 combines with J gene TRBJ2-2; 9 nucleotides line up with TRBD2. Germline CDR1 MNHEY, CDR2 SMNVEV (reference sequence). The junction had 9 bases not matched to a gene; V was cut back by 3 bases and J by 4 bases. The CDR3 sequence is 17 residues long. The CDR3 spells CASSFWGAGGATGELFF. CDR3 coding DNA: TGTGCCAGCAGTTTCTGGGGAGCGGGAGGTGCCACCGGGGAGCTGTTTTTT.

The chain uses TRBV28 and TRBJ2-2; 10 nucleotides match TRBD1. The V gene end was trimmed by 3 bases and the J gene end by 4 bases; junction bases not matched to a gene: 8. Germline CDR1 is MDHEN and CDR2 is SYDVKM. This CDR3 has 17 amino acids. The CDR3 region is CASSFPSGTGATGELFF. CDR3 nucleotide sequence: TGTGCCAGCAGTTTTCCCTCCGGGACAGGGGCCACCGGGGAGCTGTTTTTT. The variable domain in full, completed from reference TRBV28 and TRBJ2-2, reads DVKVTQSSRYLVKRTGEKVFLECVQDMDHENMFWYRQDPGLGLRLIYFSYDVKMKEKGDIPEGYSVSREKKERFSLILESASTNQTSMYLCASSFPSGTGATGELFFGEGSRLTVL.

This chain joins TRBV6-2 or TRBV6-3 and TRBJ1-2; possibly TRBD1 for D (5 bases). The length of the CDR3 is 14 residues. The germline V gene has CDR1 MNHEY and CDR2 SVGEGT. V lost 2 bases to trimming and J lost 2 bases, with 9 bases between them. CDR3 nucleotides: TGTGCCAGCAGTTACCTCGGACAAAACTATGGCTACACCTTC. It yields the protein CASSYLGQNYGYTF.

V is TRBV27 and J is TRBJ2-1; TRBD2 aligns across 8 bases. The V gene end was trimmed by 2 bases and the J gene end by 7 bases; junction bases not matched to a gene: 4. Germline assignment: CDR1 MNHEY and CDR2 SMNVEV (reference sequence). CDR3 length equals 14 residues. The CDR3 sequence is CASSLQGLGNEQFF. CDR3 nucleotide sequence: TGTGCCAGCAGTTTACAGGGACTAGGGAATGAGCAGTTCTTC.

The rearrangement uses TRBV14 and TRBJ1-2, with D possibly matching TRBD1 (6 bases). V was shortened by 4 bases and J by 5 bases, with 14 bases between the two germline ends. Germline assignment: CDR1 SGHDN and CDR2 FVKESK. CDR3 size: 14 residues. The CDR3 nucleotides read TGTGCCAGCAGCCGCCAGGGGACCCAATATGGCTACACCTTC. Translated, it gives CASSRQGTQYGYTF.

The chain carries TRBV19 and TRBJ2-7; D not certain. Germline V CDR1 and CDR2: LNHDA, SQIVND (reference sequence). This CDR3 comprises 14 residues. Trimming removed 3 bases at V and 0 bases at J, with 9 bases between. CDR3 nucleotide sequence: TGTGCCAGTAGTATCGCACAGTTCTCCTACGAGCAGTACTTC. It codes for CASSIAQFSYEQYF.

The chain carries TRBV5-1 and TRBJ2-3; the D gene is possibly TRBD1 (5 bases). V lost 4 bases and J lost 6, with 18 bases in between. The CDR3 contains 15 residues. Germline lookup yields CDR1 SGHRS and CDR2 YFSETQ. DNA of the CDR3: TGCGCCAGCAGCCAAACTGGGGCGACTGTTGATACGCAGTATTTT. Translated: CASSQTGATVDTQYF.

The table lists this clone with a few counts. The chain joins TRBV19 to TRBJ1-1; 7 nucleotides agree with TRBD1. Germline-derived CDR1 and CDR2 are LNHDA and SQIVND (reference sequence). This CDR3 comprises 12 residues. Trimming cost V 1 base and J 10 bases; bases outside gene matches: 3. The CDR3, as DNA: TGTGCCAGTAGTATAGGGACAGGAGGAGCTTTCTTT. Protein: CASSIGTGGAFF.

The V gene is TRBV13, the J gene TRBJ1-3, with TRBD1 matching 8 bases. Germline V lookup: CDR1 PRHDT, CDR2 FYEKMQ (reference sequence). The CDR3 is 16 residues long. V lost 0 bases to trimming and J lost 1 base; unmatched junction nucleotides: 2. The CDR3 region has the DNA TGTGCCAGCAGCTTAGGACAGGGGGTATCTGGAAACACCATATATTTT. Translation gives CASSLGQGVSGNTIYF.

CDR3 DNA sequence: TGCAGCGTCCAGGGGAGAGAGACCCAGTACTTC. Protein sequence: CSVQGRETQYF. The chain employs TRBV29-1 and TRBJ2-5, with TRBD1 as a possible D gene (6 bases). This CDR3 spans 11 amino acids. Germline CDR1 SQVTM, CDR2 ANQGSEA. Trimming pared 6 bases from V and 4 bases from J, leaving 9 bases between.

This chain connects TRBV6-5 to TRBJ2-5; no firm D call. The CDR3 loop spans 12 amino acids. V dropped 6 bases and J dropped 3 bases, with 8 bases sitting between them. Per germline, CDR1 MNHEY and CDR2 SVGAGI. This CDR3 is CASSNAEETQYF. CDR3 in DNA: TGTGCCAGCAGCAATGCAGAAGAGACCCAGTACTTC.

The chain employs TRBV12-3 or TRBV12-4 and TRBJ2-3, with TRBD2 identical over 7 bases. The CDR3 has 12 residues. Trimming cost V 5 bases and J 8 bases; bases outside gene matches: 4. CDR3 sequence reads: CASSPSGGTQYF. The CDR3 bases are TGTGCCAGCAGTCCTTCGGGGGGTACGCAGTATTTT.

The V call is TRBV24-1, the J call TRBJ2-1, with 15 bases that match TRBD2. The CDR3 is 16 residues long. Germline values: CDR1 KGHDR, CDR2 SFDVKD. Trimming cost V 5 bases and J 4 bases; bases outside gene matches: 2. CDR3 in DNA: TGTGCCACCAGTGGCGGACTAGCGGGAGGGTACAATGAGCAGTTCTTC. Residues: CATSGGLAGGYNEQFF.

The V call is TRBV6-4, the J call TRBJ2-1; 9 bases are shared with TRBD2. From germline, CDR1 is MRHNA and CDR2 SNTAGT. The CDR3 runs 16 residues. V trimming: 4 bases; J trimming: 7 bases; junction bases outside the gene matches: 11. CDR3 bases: TGTGCCAGCAGTGGGGAGGCCGGCGGGAGGGCGAATGAGCAGTTCTTC. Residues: CASSGEAGGRANEQFF.

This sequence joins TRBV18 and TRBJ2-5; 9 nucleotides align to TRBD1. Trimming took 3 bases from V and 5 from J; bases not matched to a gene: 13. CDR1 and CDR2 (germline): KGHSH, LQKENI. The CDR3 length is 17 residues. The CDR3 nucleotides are TGTGCCAGCTCACCCAATCCCCTTGGGACAGGGTCTGAGACCCAGTACTTC. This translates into CASSPNPLGTGSETQYF.

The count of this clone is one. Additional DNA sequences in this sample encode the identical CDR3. CDR3 region: CASSPGGWNTEAFF. Written as DNA, the CDR3 is TGTGCCAGCAGCCCGGGGGGCTGGAACACTGAAGCTTTCTTT. V usage is TRBV28 and J usage is TRBJ1-1, with D perhaps matching TRBD1 (6 bases). There are 14 residues in the CDR3. Trimming shortened V by 6 bases and J by 1 base, and 12 bases separated the two germline ends. Germline-derived CDR1 and CDR2 are MDHEN and SYDVKM. The full variable domain, its missing parts supplied by reference TRBV28 and TRBJ1-1, is DVKVTQSSRYLVKRTGEKVFLECVQDMDHENMFWYRQDPGLGLRLIYFSYDVKMKEKGDIPEGYSVSREKKERFSLILESASTNQTSMYLCASSPGGWNTEAFFGQGTRLTVV.

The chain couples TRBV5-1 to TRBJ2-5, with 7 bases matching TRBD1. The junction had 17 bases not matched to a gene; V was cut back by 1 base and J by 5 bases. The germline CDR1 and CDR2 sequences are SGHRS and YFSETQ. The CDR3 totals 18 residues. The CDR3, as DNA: TGCGCCAGCAGCTTGCAACCCCCGGGAAGGGGGCAGGGGGAGACCCAGTACTTC. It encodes CASSLQPPGRGQGETQYF.

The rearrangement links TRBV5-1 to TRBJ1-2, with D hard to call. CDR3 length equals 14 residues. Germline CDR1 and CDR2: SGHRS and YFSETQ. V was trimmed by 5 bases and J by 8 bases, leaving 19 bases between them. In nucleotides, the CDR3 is TGCGCCAGCAGGGAGGGTACTCAGGCGGAAGGCTACACCTTC. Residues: CASREGTQAEGYTF.

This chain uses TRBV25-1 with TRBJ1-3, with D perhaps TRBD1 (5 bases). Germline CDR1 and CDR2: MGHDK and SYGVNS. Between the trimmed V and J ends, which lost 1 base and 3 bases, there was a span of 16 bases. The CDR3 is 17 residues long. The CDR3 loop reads CASSEWEGKGYGNTIYF. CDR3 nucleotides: TGTGCCAGCAGTGAATGGGAGGGGAAGGGTTATGGAAACACCATATATTTT. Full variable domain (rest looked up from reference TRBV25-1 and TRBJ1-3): EADIYQTPRYLVIGTGKKITLECSQTMGHDKMYWYQQDPGMELHLIHYSYGVNSTEKGDLSSESTVSRIRTEHFPLTLESARPSHTSQYLCASSEWEGKGYGNTIYFGEGSWLTVV.

For the CDR3, the DNA is TGTGCCAGCAGCCGGACTAGCGTGACCACGGCCACCGACGAGCAGTACTTC. This codes for CASSRTSVTTATDEQYF. The V call is TRBV5-5, the J call TRBJ2-7; 9 bases are shared with TRBD2. The CDR3 contains 17 residues. The V gene end was trimmed by 4 bases and the J gene end by 5 bases; junction bases not matched to a gene: 16. From germline, CDR1 is SGHKS and CDR2 YYEKEE (reference sequence).

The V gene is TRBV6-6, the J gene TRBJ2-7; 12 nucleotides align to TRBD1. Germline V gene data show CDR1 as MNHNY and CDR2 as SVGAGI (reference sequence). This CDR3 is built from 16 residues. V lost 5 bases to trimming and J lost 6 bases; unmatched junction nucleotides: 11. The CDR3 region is CASSLSSGQGALEQYF. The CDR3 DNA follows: TGTGCCAGCAGTCTGTCGTCGGGACAGGGGGCCCTCGAGCAGTACTTC.

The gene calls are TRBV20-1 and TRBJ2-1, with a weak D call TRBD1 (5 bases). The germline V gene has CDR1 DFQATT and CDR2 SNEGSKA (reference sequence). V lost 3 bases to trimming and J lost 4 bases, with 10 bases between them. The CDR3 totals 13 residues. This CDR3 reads CSASRQGYNEQFF. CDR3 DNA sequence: TGCAGTGCTAGTAGGCAGGGTTACAATGAGCAGTTCTTC.

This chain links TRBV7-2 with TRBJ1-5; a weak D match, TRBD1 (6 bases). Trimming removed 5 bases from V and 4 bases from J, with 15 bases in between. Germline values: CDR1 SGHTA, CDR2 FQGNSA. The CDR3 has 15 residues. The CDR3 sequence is CASSPGWGQNQPQHF. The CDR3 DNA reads TGTGCCAGCAGCCCTGGTTGGGGACAAAATCAGCCCCAGCATTTT.

The CDR3 protein is CASRQGGTAYEQYF. In DNA form, the CDR3 reads TGTGCCAGCCGACAGGGGGGCACAGCCTACGAGCAGTACTTC. The rearrangement uses TRBV7-2 and TRBJ2-7; 9 bases agree with TRBD1. This CDR3 is 14 amino acids long. V gave up 8 bases and J gave up 2 bases; unmatched junction bases: 7. In germline, CDR1 is SGHTA, CDR2 FQGNSA.

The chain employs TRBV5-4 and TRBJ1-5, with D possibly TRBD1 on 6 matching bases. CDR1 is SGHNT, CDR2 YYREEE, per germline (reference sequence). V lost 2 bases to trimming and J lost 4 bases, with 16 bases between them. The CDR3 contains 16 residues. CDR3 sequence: CASSFGGGRGNQPQHF. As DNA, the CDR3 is TGTGCCAGCAGCTTTGGGGGGGGGCGAGGGAATCAGCCCCAGCATTTT.

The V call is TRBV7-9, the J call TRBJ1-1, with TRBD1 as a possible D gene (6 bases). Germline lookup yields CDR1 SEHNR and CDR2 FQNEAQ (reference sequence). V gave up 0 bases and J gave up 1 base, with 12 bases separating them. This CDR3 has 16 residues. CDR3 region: CASSLAAGVGNTEAFF. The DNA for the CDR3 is TGTGCCAGCAGCTTAGCAGCAGGGGTAGGGAACACTGAAGCTTTCTTT.

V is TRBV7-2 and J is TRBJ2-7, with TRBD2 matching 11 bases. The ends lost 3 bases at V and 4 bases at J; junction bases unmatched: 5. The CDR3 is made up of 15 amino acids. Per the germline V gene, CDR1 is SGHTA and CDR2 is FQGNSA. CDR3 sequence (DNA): TGTGCCAGCAGCTTTACTAGCGGGAGCTGGTACGAGCAGTACTTC. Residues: CASSFTSGSWYEQYF.